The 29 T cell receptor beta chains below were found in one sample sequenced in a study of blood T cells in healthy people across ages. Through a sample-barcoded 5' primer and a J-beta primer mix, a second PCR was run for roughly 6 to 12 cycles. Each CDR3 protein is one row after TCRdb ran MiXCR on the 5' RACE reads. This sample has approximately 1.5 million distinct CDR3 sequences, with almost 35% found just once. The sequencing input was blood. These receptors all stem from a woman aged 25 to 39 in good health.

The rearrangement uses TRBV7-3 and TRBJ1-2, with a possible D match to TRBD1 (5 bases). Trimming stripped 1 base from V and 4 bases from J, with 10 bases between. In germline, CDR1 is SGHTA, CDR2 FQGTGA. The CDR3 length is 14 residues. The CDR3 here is CASSLNRLVYGYTF. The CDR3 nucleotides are TGTGCCAGCAGCTTAAACAGGCTCGTCTATGGCTACACCTTC.

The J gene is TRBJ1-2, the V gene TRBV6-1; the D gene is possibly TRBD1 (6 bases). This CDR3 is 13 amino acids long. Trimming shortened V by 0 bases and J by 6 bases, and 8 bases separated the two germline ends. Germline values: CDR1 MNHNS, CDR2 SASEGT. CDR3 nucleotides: TGTGCCAGCAGTGAAGCGAGGACAGATGGCTACACCTTC. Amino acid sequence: CASSEARTDGYTF.

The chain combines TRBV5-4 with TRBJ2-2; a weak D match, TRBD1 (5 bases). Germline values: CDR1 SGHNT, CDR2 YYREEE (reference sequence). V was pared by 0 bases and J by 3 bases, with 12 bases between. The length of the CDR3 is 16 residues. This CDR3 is CASSLAGPRHTGELFF. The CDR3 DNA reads TGTGCCAGCAGCTTGGCAGGGCCCCGGCACACCGGGGAGCTGTTTTTT.

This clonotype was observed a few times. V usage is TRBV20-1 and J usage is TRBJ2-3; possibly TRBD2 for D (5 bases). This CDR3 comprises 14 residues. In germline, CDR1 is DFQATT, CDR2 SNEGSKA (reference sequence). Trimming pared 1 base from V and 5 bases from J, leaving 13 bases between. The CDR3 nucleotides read TGCAGTGCTAGAGGGCAAGCGGAGCGAGATACGCAGTATTTT. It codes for CSARGQAERDTQYF.

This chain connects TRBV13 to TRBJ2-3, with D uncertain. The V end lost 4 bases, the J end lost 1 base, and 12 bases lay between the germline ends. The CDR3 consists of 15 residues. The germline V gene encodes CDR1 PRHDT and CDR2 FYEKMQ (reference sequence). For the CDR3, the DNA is TGTGCCAGCAGCTCGCTAAAAGAAGGCACAGATACGCAGTATTTT. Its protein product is CASSSLKEGTDTQYF.

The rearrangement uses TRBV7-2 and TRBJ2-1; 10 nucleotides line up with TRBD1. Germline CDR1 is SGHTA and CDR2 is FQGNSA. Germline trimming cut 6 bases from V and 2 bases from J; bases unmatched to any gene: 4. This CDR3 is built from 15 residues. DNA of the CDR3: TGTGCCAGCAGTAGAGGACAGGGGGCCTACAATGAGCAGTTCTTC. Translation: CASSRGQGAYNEQFF.

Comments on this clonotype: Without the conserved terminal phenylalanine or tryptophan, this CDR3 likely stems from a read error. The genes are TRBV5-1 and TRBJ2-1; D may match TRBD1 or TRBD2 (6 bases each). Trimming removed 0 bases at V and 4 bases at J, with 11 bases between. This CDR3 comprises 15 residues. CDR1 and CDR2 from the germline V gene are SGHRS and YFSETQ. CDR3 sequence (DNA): TGCGCCAGCAGCTTGGAAGGGGGGACGTACAATGAGCAGTTCTGC. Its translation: CASSLEGGTYNEQFC.

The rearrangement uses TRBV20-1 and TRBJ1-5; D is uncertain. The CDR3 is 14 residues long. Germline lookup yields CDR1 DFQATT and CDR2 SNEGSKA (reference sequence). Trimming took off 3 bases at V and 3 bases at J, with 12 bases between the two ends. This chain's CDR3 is CSARIHIANQPQHF. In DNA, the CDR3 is TGCAGTGCTAGGATCCACATAGCCAATCAGCCCCAGCATTTT.

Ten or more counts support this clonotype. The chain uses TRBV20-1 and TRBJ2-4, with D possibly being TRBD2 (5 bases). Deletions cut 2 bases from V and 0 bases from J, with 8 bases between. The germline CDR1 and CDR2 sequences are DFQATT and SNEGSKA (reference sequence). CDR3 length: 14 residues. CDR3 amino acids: CSARSGLAKNIQYF. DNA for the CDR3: TGCAGTGCTAGAAGCGGACTAGCCAAAAACATTCAGTACTTC.

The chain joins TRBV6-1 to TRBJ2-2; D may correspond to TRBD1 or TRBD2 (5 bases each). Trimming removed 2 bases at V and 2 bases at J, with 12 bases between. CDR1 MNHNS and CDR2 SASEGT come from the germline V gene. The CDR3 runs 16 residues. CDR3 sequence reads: CASSERGDGNTGELFF. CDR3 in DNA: TGTGCCAGCAGTGAAAGAGGGGACGGAAACACCGGGGAGCTGTTTTTT.

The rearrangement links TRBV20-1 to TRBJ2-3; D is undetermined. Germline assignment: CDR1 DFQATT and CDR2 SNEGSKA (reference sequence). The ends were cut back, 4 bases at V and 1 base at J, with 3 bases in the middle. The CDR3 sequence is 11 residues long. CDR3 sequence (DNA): TGCAGTGCTACCCGCACAGATACGCAGTATTTT. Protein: CSATRTDTQYF.

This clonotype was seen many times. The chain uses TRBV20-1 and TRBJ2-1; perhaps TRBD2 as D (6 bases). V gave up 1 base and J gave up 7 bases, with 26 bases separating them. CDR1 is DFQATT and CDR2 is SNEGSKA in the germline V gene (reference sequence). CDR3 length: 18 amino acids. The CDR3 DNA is TGCAGTGCTAGAGGGCCAGGGCCGAGGTGGGAGGCACGGAATGAGCAGTTCTTC. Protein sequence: CSARGPGPRWEARNEQFF.

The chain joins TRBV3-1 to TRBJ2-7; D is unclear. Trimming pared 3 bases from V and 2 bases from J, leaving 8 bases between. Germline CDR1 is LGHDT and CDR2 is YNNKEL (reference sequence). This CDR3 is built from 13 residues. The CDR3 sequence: CASSQGKTYEQYF. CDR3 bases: TGTGCCAGCAGCCAGGGGAAAACCTACGAGCAGTACTTC.

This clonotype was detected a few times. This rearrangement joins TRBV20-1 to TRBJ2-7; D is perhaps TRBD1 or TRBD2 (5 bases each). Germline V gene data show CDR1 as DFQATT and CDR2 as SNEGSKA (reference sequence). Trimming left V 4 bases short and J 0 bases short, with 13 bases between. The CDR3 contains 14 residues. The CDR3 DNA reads TGCAGTGCTAAACCGGGACCGAGCTCCTACGAGCAGTACTTC. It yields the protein CSAKPGPSSYEQYF.

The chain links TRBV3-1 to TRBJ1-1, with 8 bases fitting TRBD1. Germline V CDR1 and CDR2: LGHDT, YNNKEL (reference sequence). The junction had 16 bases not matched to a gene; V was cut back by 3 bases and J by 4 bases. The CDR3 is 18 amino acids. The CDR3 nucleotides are TGTGCCAGCAGCCACTCAAAGCGGGACAGGCCCCGGGTCACTGAAGCTTTCTTT. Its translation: CASSHSKRDRPRVTEAFF. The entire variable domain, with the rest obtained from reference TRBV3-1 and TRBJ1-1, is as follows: DTAVSQTPKYLVTQMGNDKSIKCEQNLGHDTMYWYKQDSKKFLKIMFSYNNKELIINETVPNRFSPKSPDKAHLNLHINSLELGDSAVYFCASSHSKRDRPRVTEAFFGQGTRLTVV.

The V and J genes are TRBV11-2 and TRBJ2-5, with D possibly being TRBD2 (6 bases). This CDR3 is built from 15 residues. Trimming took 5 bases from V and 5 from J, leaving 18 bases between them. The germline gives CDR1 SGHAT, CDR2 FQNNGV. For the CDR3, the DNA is TGTGCCAGCAGCCCAGGCGGGACCGCAGGGGAGACCCAGTACTTC. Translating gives CASSPGGTAGETQYF.

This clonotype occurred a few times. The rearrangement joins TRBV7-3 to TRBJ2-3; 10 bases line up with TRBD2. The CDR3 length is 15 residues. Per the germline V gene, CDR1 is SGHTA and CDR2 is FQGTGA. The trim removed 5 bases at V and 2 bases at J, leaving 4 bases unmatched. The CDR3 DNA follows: TGTGCCAGCAGCAGAGGACTAGCGGTCACAGATACGCAGTATTTT. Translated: CASSRGLAVTDTQYF.

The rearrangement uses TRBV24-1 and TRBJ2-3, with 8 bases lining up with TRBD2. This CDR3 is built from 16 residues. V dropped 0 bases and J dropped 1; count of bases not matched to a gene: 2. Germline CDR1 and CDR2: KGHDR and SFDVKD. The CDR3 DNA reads TGTGCCACCAGTGATTTGGGGCGGGAGGGCACAGATACGCAGTATTTT. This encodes CATSDLGREGTDTQYF.

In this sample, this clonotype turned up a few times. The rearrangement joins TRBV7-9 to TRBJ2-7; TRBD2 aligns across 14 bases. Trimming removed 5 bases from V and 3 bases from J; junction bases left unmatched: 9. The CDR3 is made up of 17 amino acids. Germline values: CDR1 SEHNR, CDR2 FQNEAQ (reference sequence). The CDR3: CASSPGTSGRGFYEQYF. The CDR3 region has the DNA TGTGCCAGCAGCCCTGGGACTAGCGGGAGAGGTTTCTACGAGCAGTACTTC.

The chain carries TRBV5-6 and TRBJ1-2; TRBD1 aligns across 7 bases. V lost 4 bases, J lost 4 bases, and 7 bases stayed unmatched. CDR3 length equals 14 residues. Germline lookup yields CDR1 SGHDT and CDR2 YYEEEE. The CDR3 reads CASSVQDRTYGYTF. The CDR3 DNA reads TGTGCCAGCAGCGTCCAGGACAGGACCTATGGCTACACCTTC.

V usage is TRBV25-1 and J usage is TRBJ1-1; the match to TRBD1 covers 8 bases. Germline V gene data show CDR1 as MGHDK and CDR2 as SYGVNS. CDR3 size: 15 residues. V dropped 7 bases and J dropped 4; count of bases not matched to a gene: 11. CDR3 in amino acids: CASIGQGRGVTEAFF. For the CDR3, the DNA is TGTGCCAGCATCGGACAGGGAAGAGGGGTCACTGAAGCTTTCTTT.

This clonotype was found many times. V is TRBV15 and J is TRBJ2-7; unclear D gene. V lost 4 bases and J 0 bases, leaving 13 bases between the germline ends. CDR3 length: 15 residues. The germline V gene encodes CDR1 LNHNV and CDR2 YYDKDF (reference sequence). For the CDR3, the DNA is TGTGCCACCAGCAAGGACCGCAGAAGCTCCTACGAGCAGTACTTC. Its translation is CATSKDRRSSYEQYF.

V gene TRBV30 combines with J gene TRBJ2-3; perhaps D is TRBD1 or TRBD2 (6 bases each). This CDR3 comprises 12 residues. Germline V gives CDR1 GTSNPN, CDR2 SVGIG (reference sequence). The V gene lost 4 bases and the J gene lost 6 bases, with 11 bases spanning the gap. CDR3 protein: CAWTRGGDTQYF. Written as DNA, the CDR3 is TGTGCCTGGACAAGAGGGGGGGATACGCAGTATTTT.

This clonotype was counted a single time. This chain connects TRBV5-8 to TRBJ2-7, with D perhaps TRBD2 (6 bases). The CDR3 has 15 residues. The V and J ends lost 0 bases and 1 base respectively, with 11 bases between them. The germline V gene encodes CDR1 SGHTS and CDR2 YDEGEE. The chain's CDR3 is CASSLAGDPSYEQYF. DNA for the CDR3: TGTGCCAGCAGCTTGGCGGGGGACCCTTCCTACGAGCAGTACTTC.

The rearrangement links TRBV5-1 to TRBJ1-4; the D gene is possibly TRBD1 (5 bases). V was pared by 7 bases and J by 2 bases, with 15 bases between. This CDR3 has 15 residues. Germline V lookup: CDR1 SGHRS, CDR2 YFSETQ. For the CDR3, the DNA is TGCGCCAGCCGACTCGGGGAGGGGACTAATGAAAAACTGTTTTTT. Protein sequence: CASRLGEGTNEKLFF.

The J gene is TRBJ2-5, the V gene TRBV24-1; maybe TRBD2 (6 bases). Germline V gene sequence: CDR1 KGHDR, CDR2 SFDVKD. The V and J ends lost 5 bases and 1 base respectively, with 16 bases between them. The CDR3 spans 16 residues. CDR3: CATSAARQRVQETQYF. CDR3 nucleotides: TGTGCCACCAGTGCGGCACGACAGCGGGTCCAAGAGACCCAGTACTTC.

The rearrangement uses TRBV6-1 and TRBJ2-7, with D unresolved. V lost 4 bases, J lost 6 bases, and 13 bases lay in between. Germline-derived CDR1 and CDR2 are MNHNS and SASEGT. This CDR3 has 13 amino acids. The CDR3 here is CASSGALWSEQYF. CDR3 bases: TGTGCCAGCAGTGGAGCGCTTTGGAGCGAGCAGTACTTC.

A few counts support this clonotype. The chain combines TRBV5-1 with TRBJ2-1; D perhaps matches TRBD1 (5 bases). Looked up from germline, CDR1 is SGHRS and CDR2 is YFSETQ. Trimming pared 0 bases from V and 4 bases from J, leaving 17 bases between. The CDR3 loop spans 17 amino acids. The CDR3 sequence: CASSLASGIERYNEQFF. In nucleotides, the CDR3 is TGCGCCAGCAGCTTGGCATCAGGGATTGAGAGGTACAATGAGCAGTTCTTC.

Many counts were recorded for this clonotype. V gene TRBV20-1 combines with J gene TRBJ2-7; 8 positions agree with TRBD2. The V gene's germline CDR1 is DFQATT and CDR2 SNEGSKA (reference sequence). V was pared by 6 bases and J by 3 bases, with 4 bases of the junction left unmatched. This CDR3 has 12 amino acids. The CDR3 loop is CSARLAFYEQYF. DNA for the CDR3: TGCAGTGCCAGACTAGCGTTCTACGAGCAGTACTTC.